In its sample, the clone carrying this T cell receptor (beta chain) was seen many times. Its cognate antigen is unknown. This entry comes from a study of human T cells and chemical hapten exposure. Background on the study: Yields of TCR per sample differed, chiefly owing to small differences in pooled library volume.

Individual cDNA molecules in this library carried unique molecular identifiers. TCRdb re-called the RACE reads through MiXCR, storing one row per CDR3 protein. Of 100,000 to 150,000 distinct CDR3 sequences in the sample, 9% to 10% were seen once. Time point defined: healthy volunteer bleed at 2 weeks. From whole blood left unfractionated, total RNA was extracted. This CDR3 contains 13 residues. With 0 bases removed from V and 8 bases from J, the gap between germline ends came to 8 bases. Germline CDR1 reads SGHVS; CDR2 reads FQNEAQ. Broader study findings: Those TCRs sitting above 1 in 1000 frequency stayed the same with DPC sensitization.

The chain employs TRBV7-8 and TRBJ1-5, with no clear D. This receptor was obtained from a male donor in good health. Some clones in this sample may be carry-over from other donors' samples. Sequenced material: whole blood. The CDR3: CASSLAGREPQHF. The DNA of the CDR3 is TGTGCCAGCAGCTTAGCTGGGCGAGAGCCCCAGCATTTT. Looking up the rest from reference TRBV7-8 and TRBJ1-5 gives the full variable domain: GAGVSQSPRYKVAKRGQDVALRCDPISGHVSLFWYQQALGQGPEFLTYFQNEAQLDKSGLPSDRFFAERPEGSVSTLKIQRTQQEDSAVYLCASSLAGREPQHFGDGTRLSIL.